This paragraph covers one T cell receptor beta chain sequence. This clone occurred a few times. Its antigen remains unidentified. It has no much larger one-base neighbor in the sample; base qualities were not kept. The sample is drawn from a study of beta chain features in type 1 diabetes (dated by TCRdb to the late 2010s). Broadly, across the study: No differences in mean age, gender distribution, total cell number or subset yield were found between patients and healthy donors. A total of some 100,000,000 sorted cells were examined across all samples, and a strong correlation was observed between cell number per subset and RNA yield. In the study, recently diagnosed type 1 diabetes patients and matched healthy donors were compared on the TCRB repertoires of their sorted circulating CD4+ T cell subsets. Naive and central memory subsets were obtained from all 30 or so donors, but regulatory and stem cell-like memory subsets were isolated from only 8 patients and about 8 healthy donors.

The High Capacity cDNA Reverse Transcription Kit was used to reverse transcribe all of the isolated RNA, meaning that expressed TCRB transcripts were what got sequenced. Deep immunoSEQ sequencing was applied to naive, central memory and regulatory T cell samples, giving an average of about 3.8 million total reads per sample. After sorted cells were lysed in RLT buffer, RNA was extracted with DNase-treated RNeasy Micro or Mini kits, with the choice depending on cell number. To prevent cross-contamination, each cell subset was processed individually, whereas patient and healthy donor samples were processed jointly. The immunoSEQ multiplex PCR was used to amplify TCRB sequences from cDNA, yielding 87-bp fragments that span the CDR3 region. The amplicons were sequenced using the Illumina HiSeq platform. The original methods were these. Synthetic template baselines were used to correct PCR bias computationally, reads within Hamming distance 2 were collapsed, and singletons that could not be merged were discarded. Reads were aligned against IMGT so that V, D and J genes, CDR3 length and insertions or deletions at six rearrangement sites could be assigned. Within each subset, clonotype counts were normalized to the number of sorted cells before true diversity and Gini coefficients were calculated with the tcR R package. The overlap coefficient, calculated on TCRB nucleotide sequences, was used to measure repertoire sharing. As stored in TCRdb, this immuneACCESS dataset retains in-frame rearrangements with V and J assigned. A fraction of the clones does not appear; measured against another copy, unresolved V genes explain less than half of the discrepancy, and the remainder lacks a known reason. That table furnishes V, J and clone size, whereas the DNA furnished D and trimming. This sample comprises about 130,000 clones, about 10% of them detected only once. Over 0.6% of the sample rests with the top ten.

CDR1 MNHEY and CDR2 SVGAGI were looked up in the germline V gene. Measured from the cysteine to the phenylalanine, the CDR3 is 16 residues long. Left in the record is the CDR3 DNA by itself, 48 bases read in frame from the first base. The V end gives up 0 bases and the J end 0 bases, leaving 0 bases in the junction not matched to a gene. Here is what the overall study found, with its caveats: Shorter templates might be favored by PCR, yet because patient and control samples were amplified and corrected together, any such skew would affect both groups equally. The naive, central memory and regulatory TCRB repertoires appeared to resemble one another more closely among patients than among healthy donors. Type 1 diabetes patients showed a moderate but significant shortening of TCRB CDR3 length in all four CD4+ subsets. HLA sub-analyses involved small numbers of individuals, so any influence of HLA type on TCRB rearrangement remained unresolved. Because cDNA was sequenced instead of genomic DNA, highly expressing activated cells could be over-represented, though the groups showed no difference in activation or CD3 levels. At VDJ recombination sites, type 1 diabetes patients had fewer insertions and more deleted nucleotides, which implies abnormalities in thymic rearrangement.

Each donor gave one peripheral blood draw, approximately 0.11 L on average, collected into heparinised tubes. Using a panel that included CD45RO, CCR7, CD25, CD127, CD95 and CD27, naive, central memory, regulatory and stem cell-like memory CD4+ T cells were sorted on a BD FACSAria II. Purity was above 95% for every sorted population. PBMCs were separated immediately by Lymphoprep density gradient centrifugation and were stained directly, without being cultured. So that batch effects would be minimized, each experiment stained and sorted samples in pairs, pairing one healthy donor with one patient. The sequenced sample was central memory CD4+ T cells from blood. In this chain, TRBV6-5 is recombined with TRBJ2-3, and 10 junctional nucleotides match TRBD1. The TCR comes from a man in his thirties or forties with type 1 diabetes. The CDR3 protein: CASSYSGQGSTDTQYF. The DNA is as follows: TGTGCCAGCAGTTACTCGGGACAGGGGAGCACAGATACGCAGTATTTT.